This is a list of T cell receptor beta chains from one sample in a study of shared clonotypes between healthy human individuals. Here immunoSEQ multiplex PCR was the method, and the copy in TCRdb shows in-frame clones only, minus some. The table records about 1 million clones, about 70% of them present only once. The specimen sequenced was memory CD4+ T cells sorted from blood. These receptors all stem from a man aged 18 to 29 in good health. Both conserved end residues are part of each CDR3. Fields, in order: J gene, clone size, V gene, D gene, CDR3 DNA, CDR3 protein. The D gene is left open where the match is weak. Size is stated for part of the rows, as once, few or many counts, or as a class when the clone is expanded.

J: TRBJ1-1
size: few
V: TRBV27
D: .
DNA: TGTGCCAGCAGCTCCCGCTTGACAGTACAAGCTTTCTTT
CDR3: CASSSRLTVQAFF

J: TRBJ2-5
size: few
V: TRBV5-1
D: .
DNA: TGCGCCAGCAGCTTTATAGGAGAGACCCAGTACTTC
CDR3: CASSFIGETQYF

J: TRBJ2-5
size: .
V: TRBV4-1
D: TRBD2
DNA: TGCGCCAGCAGCCAAGATCTTGCGGCTAGCGGGGAAGAGACCCAGTACTTC
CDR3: CASSQDLAASGEETQYF

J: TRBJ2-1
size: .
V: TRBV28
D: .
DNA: TGTGCCAGCAGTCCCGCAAATGAGCAGTTCTTC
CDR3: CASSPANEQFF

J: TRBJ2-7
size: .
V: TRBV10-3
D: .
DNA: TGTGCCATCAGTCAGGTTTCCTACGAGCAGTACTTC
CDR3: CAISQVSYEQYF

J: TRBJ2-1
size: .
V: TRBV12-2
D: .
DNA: TGTGCAAGTCGCTTAGCGCTCTACAGGGGAGACCTGGAGTTCTTC
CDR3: CASRLALYRGDLEFF

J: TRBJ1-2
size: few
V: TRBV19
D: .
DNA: TGTGCCAGTAATCGAGAGGAGAGGGGCTACACCTTC
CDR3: CASNREERGYTF

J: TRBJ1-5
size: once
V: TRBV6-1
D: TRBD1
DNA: TGTGCCAGTGGACAGGTCGATAATCAGCCCCAGCATTTT
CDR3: CASGQVDNQPQHF

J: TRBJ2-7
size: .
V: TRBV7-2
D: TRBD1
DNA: TGTGCCAGCAGCTCGGGACAGGGGGCCGGGGAGCAGTACTTC
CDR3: CASSSGQGAGEQYF

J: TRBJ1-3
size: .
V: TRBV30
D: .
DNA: TGTGCCTGGAGTGGATACCGGGGAAACACCATATATTTT
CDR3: CAWSGYRGNTIYF

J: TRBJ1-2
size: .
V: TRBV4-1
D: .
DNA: TGCGCCAGCAGCCAAGAGGGCGGCTATGGCTACACCTTC
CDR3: CASSQEGGYGYTF

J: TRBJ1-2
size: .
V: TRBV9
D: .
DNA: TGTGCCAGCAGCCCGGGAGGGACCTCCGGCTACACCTTC
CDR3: CASSPGGTSGYTF

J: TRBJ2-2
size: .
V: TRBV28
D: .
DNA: TGTGCCGGAAGGCCCTCGAACACCGGGGAGCTGTTTTTT
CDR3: CAGRPSNTGELFF

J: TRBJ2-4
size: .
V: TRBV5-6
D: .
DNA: TGTGCCAGCAGCCAGTCGGGGAGGAAGGCCAAAAACATTCAGTACTTC
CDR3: CASSQSGRKAKNIQYF

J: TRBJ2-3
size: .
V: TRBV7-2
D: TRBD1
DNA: TGTGCCAGCAGCCCCGGACAGGGCACAGATACGCAGTATTTT
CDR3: CASSPGQGTDTQYF

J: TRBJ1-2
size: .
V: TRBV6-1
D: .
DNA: TGTGCCAGCGTGGCCGGGACCGTGCCCTATGGCTACACCTTC
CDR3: CASVAGTVPYGYTF

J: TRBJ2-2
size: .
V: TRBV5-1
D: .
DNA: TGCGCCAGCAGCTATGAGGGGTTCACCGGGGAGCTGTTTTTT
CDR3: CASSYEGFTGELFF

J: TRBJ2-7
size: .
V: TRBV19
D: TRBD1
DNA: TGTGCCAGTACCCGATCCGGGACAGGGGCATCCGAGCAGTACTTC
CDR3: CASTRSGTGASEQYF

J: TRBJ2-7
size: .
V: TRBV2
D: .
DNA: TGTGCCAGCACCGCCGGGACCTACTCCTACGAGCAGTACTTC
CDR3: CASTAGTYSYEQYF

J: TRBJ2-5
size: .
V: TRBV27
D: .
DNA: TGTGCCAGCCAGCGACTCGGGGGAAACCAAGAGACCCAGTACTTC
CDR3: CASQRLGGNQETQYF

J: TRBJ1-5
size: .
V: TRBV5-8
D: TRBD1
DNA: TGTGCCAGCAAGGGGACAGGGGGGAATAGCAATCAGCCCCAGCATTTT
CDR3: CASKGTGGNSNQPQHF

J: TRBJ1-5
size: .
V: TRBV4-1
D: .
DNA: TGCGCCAGCAGCCAAGAAGCCGGGGGCAAGCCCCAGCATTTT
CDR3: CASSQEAGGKPQHF

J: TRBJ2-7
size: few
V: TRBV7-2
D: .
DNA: TGTGCCAGCAGCTTACGGGACTCCCCCGGGTACGAGCAGTACTTC
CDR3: CASSLRDSPGYEQYF

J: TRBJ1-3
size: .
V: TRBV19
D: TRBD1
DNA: TGTGCCAGTAGTATCTGGACAGGGGGCTCTGGAAACACCATATATTTT
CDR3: CASSIWTGGSGNTIYF

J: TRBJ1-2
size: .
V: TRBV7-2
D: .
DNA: TGTGCCAGCAGCTCAGGACACCAAAACTATGGCTACACCTTC
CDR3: CASSSGHQNYGYTF

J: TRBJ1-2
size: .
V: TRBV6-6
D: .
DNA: TGTGCCAGCAGTTACGACAGTGCTAACTATGGCTACACCTTC
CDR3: CASSYDSANYGYTF

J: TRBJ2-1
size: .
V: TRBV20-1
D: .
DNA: TGCAGTGTTACAGGGTACAATGAGCAGTTCTTC
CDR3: CSVTGYNEQFF

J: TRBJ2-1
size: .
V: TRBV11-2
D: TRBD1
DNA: TGTGCCAGCAGACCATCTCAGGGGGCGAATTTCAATGAGCAGTTCTTC
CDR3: CASRPSQGANFNEQFF

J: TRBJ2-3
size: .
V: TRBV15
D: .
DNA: TGTGCCACCAGAGTGGGGGGGGCCGACACAGATACGCAGTATTTT
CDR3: CATRVGGADTDTQYF

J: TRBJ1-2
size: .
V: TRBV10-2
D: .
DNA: TGCGCCAGCAGTGGGGGGGACTATGGCTACACCTTC
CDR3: CASSGGDYGYTF

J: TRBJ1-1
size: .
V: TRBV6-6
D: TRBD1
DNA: TGTGCCAGCAGTTACGTTGGTTACAGGGGCACTGAAGCTTTCTTT
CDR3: CASSYVGYRGTEAFF

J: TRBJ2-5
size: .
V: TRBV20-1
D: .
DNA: TGCAGTGCTAGACTACAGGAGACCCAGTACTTC
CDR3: CSARLQETQYF

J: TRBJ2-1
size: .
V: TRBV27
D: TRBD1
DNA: TGTGCCAGCAGAACTTTCAGGGGGCTATTGTCTAATGAGCAGTTCTTC
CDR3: CASRTFRGLLSNEQFF

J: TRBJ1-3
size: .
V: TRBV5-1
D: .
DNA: TGCGCCAGCAGCTTGGGACAGCCAAATGGAAACACCATATATTTT
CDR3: CASSLGQPNGNTIYF

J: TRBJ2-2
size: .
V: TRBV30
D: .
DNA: TGTGCCTGGAGGGTACCCGGGGAGCTGTTTTTT
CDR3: CAWRVPGELFF

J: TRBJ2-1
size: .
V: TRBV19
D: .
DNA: TGTGCCAGTACCTCCGACGCCGGGACACCTCGTAATGAGCAGTTCTTC
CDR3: CASTSDAGTPRNEQFF

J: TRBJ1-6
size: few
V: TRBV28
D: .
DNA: TGTGCCAGCAGTTTAATACGACAGTATAATTCACCCCTCCACTTT
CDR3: CASSLIRQYNSPLHF

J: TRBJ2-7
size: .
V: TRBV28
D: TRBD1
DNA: TGTGCCAGCAGCAGGACCGGGACAGGGGACTACGAGCAGTACTTC
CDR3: CASSRTGTGDYEQYF

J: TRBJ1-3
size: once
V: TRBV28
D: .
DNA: TGTGCCAGCAACACTCAGGGGAAGGGAAACACCATATATTTT
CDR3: CASNTQGKGNTIYF

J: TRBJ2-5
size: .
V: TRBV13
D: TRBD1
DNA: TGTGCCAGCAGCGAGCGACAGGGGGCCTCTCTAGAGACCCAGTACTTC
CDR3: CASSERQGASLETQYF

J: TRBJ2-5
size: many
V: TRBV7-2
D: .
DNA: TGTGCCAGCAGCTCGGCTACAGGGTGGGTGGAGACCCAGTACTTC
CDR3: CASSSATGWVETQYF

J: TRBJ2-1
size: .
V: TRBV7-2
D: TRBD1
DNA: TGTGCCAGCAACGAACTTAGGGGGCCTAACAACAATGAGCAGTTCTTC
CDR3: CASNELRGPNNNEQFF

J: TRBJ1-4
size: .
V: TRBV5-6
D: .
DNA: TGTGCCAGCAGCTTTGGGGGAGGTGGTGAAAAACTGTTTTTT
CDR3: CASSFGGGGEKLFF

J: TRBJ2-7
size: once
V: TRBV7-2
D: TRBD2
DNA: TGTGCCAGCAGCTCGTTAGCGGGGTACTCCTACGAGCAGTACTTC
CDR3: CASSSLAGYSYEQYF

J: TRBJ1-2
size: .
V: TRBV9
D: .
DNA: TGTGCCAGCAGCGTAGGCGGCTTTTTGCGAGGTGGCTACACCTTC
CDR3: CASSVGGFLRGGYTF

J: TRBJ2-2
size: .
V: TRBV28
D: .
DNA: TGTGCCAGCAGTTTCCTTATGAACACCGGGGAGCTGTTTTTT
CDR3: CASSFLMNTGELFF

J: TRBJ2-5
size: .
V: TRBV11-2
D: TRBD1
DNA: TGTGCCAGCAGCTTAGGGGACAGGGGAGGGCACGAGACCCAGTACTTC
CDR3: CASSLGDRGGHETQYF

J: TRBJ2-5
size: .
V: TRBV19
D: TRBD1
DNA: TGTGCCAGCAGCACAGGGGTGCGGGAGACCCAGTACTTC
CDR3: CASSTGVRETQYF